This T cell receptor (beta chain) was captured by sequencing in a study of cytomegalovirus exposure and HLA in healthy donors. Study details: Among the roughly 400 genotyped donors, approximately 81% were placed in the Caucasian-associated ancestry cluster. Findings of the study overall: As immune exposure information, only CMV serostatus was available. When a later analysis was performed, an Asian-associated ancestry cluster reportedly had fewer N-insertions than the roughly 700-donor mean.

13 Jbeta primers and 60 Vbeta primers were used for the PCR. Method: immunoSEQ multiplex PCR; TCRdb's copy keeps in-frame clones and lacks some. Of 110,000 to 150,000 clones in the sample, around four fifths were seen once. This clone was counted a few times. What it recognizes is unknown. Germline-derived CDR1 and CDR2 are MNHEY and SVGAGI. Trimming at V came to 4 bases and at J to 3 bases, leaving 8 bases not matched to a gene. The CDR3 is 15 amino acids. Material for sequencing was PBMCs. This sequence originates from a male donor in good health and CMV-seronegative. The V gene is TRBV6-5, the J gene TRBJ2-7, with TRBD1 matching over 8 bases. The CDR3 DNA reads as TGTGCCAGCAGTTTCACCGGGACAGGAGACTACGAGCAGTACTTC. It codes for CASSFTGTGDYEQYF.